Sequencing of this TCR beta chain was carried out in a study of shared clonotypes between healthy human individuals. Assay runs were performed at deep level. Per sorted-subset replicate PCR, input was around 220 ng DNA, representing 30,000 or so T cell genomes. Sequencing was performed with immunoSEQ multiplex PCR; in TCRdb, only in-frame clones are kept and a portion is missing. The sample holds some 1,900,000 clones, about 95% seen once. This CDR3 is 14 amino acids long. V was cut by 3 bases and J by 0 bases, with 8 bases left in between. The V gene's germline CDR1 is MGHDK and CDR2 SYGVNS. Study findings and constraints: Since donors were few, the genetic and exposure-history diversity represented was limited. In general, naive subsets displayed greater estimated richness than memory subsets did.

Concerning this clone itself: Its antigen is as yet unknown.

Naivety among CD8 cells was defined by CD45RO negativity and positive CCR7 selection, thereby excluding terminally differentiated effector memory CD45RA+ cells. The clonotype was recovered from a man aged 18 to 29 in good health. The sequenced sample was naive CD8+ T cells sorted from blood. This chain uses TRBV25-1 with TRBJ1-1; D unresolved. DNA of the CDR3: TGTGCCAGCAGTGAGGGTCTTTTGAACACTGAAGCTTTCTTT. As protein: CASSEGLLNTEAFF.